These 13 T cell receptor beta chains came from one sample sequenced in a study of T cell responses to AZD1222 COVID-19 vaccine. Here immunoSEQ multiplex PCR was the method, and the copy in TCRdb shows in-frame clones only, minus some. Among 150,000 or so clones, 80% to 95% were seen once, and the ten largest hold roughly 5%. The starting material was peripheral blood, obtained on day 0 of AZD1222 vaccination. The receptors stem from an adult in good health.

V usage is TRBV14 and J usage is TRBJ1-2; 7 nucleotides align to TRBD1. The germline V gene has CDR1 SGHDN and CDR2 FVKESK. The CDR3 has 13 amino acids. V was pared by 5 bases and J by 5 bases, with 5 bases of the junction left unmatched. The CDR3 region is CASSSDRSYGYTF. CDR3 in DNA: TGTGCCAGCAGCTCGGACAGGAGTTATGGCTACACCTTC.

V gene TRBV15 combines with J gene TRBJ1-1; no firm D call. With 1 base removed from V and 1 base from J, the gap between germline ends came to 7 bases. Germline V gene lookup returns CDR1 LNHNV and CDR2 YYDKDF (reference sequence). This CDR3 has 14 residues. The CDR3 spells CATSRAQKNTEAFF. The CDR3 bases are TGTGCCACCAGCAGAGCCCAGAAGAACACTGAAGCTTTCTTT. The full variable domain, rest sourced from reference TRBV15 and TRBJ1-1, is DAMVIQNPRYQVTQFGKPVTLSCSQTLNHNVMYWYQQKSSQAPKLLFHYYDKDFNNEADTPDNFQSRRPNTSFCFLDIRSPGLGDTAMYLCATSRAQKNTEAFFGQGTRLTVV.

The rearrangement links TRBV6-5 to TRBJ2-1, with a weak D call TRBD2 (5 bases). CDR1 and CDR2 from the germline V gene are MNHEY and SVGAGI. The CDR3 sequence is 14 residues long. Trimming took off 0 bases at V and 7 bases at J, with 10 bases between the two ends. DNA for the CDR3: TGTGCCAGCAGTTACTCTCCGGGGTCGAATGAGCAGTTCTTC. Translation: CASSYSPGSNEQFF.

The chain carries TRBV3-1 (or the pseudogene TRBV3-2) and TRBJ2-5, with 8 positions matching TRBD2. J gave up 8 bases and V 2 bases, and 1 base lay outside the gene matches. This CDR3 is 12 amino acids long. The germline CDR1 and CDR2 sequences are LGHDT and YNNKEL (reference sequence). CDR3 in DNA: TGTGCCAGCAGCCAAAGGACTAGCACCCAGTACTTC. Translated: CASSQRTSTQYF.

V and J are TRBV10-1 and TRBJ1-5, with D tentatively TRBD1 (5 bases). Looked up from germline, CDR1 is WNHNN and CDR2 is SYGVQD (reference sequence). The CDR3 runs 16 residues. V dropped 3 bases and J dropped 0 bases, with 12 bases sitting between them. CDR3 in amino acids: CASSDLTAYSNQPQHF. CDR3 in DNA: TGCGCCAGCAGTGACCTGACAGCTTATAGCAATCAGCCCCAGCATTTT.

J is TRBJ2-1 and V is TRBV28; 9 positions match TRBD2. Germline V gives CDR1 MDHEN, CDR2 SYDVKM. This CDR3 spans 15 amino acids. J lost 7 bases, V lost 3 bases, and 7 bases had no gene match. This chain's CDR3 is CASSFLREGLNEQFF. In DNA, the CDR3 is TGTGCCAGCAGTTTTCTGCGGGAGGGCCTGAATGAGCAGTTCTTC. The full variable domain, its missing parts supplied by reference TRBV28 and TRBJ2-1, is DVKVTQSSRYLVKRTGEKVFLECVQDMDHENMFWYRQDPGLGLRLIYFSYDVKMKEKGDIPEGYSVSREKKERFSLILESASTNQTSMYLCASSFLREGLNEQFFGPGTRLTVL.

The chain has TRBV2 and TRBJ1-2; 7 bases are shared with TRBD1. The CDR3 length is 15 residues. With 5 bases clipped from V and 4 bases from J, the junction kept 10 bases outside the gene matches. The germline CDR1 and CDR2 sequences are SNHLY and FYNNEI. CDR3 sequence reads: CASSIDRAMGYGYTF. As DNA, the CDR3 is TGTGCCAGCAGTATTGACAGGGCAATGGGCTATGGCTACACCTTC.

V is TRBV10-1 and J is TRBJ1-1, with TRBD1 matching over 8 bases. With 3 bases clipped from V and 0 bases from J, the junction kept 3 bases outside the gene matches. This CDR3 has 15 residues. Germline lookup yields CDR1 WNHNN and CDR2 SYGVQD (reference sequence). CDR3 sequence reads: CASSDRTGMNTEAFF. CDR3 coding DNA: TGCGCCAGCAGTGACAGGACAGGGATGAACACTGAAGCTTTCTTT.

The chain employs TRBV6-4 and TRBJ1-2, with D maybe TRBD1 (6 bases). The germline V gene encodes CDR1 MRHNA and CDR2 SNTAGT. CDR3 size: 11 residues. V was pared by 3 bases and J by 7 bases, with 6 bases between. The CDR3 coding sequence is TGTGCCAGCAGTGAGGGGGCTGGCTACACCTTC. Protein: CASSEGAGYTF.

This chain links TRBV2 with TRBJ2-3; 8 bases fit TRBD2. The germline CDR1 and CDR2 sequences are SNHLY and FYNNEI. V lost 2 bases, J lost 1 base, and 2 bases stayed unmatched. There are 15 residues in the CDR3. The CDR3 sequence is CASSERAGGTDTQYF. The CDR3 DNA reads as TGTGCCAGCAGTGAAAGAGCGGGGGGCACAGATACGCAGTATTTT.

The chain is built from TRBV29-1 and TRBJ2-5, with D unclear. V gave up 6 bases and J gave up 2 bases, with 13 bases separating them. This CDR3 spans 13 amino acids. Germline V CDR1 and CDR2: SQVTM, ANQGSEA. The CDR3 sequence: CSVDLGRQETQYF. Here the CDR3 DNA reads TGCAGCGTGGACCTGGGAAGGCAAGAGACCCAGTACTTC.

The chain carries TRBV28 and TRBJ2-7; TRBD2 agrees at 11 bases. CDR1 is MDHEN and CDR2 is SYDVKM in the germline V gene. J was trimmed by 1 base and V by 6 bases; bases with no gene match: 14. This CDR3 has 18 amino acids. The DNA of the CDR3 is TGTGCCAGCAGCTCCCTGGCTAGCGGGGGGTTCAGGTCCTACGAGCAGTACTTC. Translation: CASSSLASGGFRSYEQYF.

About this clone: Mismatch with germline at one junction end may stem from a read error. The CDR3 region is CATSLAGDPGEQFF. The CDR3 DNA sequence: TGTGCCACCAGCCTAGCGGGGGACCCCGGGGAGCAGTTCTTC. This chain links TRBV7-2 with TRBJ2-1; 10 nucleotides line up with TRBD2. From germline, CDR1 is SGHTA and CDR2 FQGNSA. CDR3 length equals 14 residues.